These 29 T cell receptor beta chains came from one sample sequenced in a study of T cells in Graves' hyperthyroidism and ophthalmopathy. TCR beta CDR3 regions were amplified from RNA. HTBI primers drove first-round RT-PCR of the TCR CDR3. From the multiplex PCR reads, TCRdb called clonotypes with MiXCR, one entry per CDR3 protein. Here the sample spans 340,000 or so distinct CDR3 sequences, under 25% being singletons. The sample was blood. All receptors derive from a woman aged 50 to 60 with Graves' hyperthyroidism.

The V call is TRBV9, the J call TRBJ2-5, with a possible D match to TRBD2 (6 bases). The CDR3 loop spans 15 amino acids. Germline V lookup: CDR1 SGDLS, CDR2 YYNGEE. V dropped 4 bases and J dropped 1 base, with 14 bases sitting between them. Here the CDR3 DNA reads TGTGCCAGCAGCACCAGCGCGGGGCCCCAAGAGACCCAGTACTTC. It yields the protein CASSTSAGPQETQYF.

This clonotype was counted a few times. One end of the junction varies from germline; a read error may be responsible. The CDR3 spells CTSSGGRSYNSPLHF. As DNA, the CDR3 is TGTACCAGCAGCGGAGGCAGATCTTATAATTCACCCCTCCACTTT. V is TRBV2 and J is TRBJ1-6; D remains ambiguous. Germline V lookup: CDR1 SNHLY, CDR2 FYNNEI. The length of the CDR3 is 15 residues.

At least ten counts were recorded for this clonotype. The chain employs TRBV19 and TRBJ2-7; tentatively, D is TRBD1 or TRBD2 (5 bases each). The germline gives CDR1 LNHDA, CDR2 SQIVND (reference sequence). This CDR3 comprises 15 residues. V was clipped by 8 bases and J by 2 bases, with 19 bases between them. DNA for the CDR3: TGTGCCAGTCGCGCCACCGGGACCATCCCCTACGAGCAGTACTTC. Translation: CASRATGTIPYEQYF.

This clonotype has at least ten counts. The genes are TRBV28 and TRBJ2-2; the D is unclear. The ends were cut back, 4 bases at V and 1 base at J, with 4 bases in the middle. The CDR3 totals 13 residues. CDR1 and CDR2 (germline): MDHEN, SYDVKM. Written as DNA, the CDR3 is TGTGCCAGCAGTTATCGGAACACCGGGGAGCTGTTTTTT. Translated: CASSYRNTGELFF.

This clonotype was counted many times. The V and J genes are TRBV19 and TRBJ2-5, with D tentatively TRBD2 (6 bases). Trimming shortened V by 3 bases and J by 7 bases, and 15 bases separated the two germline ends. Germline values: CDR1 LNHDA, CDR2 SQIVND (reference sequence). This CDR3 contains 14 residues. CDR3 loop: CASSIGSLRGTQYF. DNA for the CDR3: TGTGCCAGTAGTATCGGTTCCTTGCGGGGGACCCAGTACTTC.

This clonotype was seen just once. V is TRBV13 and J is TRBJ2-1; 11 nucleotides align to TRBD2. The CDR3 has 16 residues. Germline V CDR1 and CDR2: PRHDT, FYEKMQ (reference sequence). Germline trimming cut 2 bases from V and 10 bases from J; bases unmatched to any gene: 10. CDR3 in DNA: TGTGCCAGCAGCTTATCCCTAGCGGGAGGATCGGGGGAGCAGTTCTTC. Protein sequence: CASSLSLAGGSGEQFF.

The chain has TRBV2 and TRBJ2-6; the D gene is possibly TRBD1 (5 bases). Deletions cut 5 bases from V and 1 base from J, with 18 bases between. CDR1 and CDR2 from the germline V gene are SNHLY and FYNNEI. There are 18 residues in the CDR3. The CDR3 DNA reads TGTGCCAGCAGTTCCGCTACAACAGGCTTTTCTGGGGCCAACGTCCTGACTTTC. This gives the protein CASSSATTGFSGANVLTF. Supplemented by reference TRBV2 and TRBJ2-6, the full variable domain reads EPEVTQTPSHQVTQMGQEVILRCVPISNHLYFYWYRQILGQKVEFLVSFYNNEISEKSEIFDDQFSVERPDGSNFTLKIRSTKLEDSAMYFCASSSATTGFSGANVLTFGAGSRLTVL.

This clonotype has more than one count but fewer than ten. The chain has TRBV9 and TRBJ2-7; perhaps TRBD2 as D (5 bases). The CDR3 is 14 residues long. V gave up 4 bases and J gave up 5 bases, with 16 bases separating them. CDR1 and CDR2 from the germline V gene are SGDLS and YYNGEE. CDR3 in amino acids: CASSRASSTDEQYF. The CDR3 DNA reads TGTGCCAGCAGCAGGGCTAGCTCCACCGACGAGCAGTACTTC.

This clonotype was picked up many times. V usage is TRBV20-1 and J usage is TRBJ1-5; 12 nucleotides match TRBD1. The trim removed 3 bases at V and 2 bases at J, leaving 5 bases unmatched. The CDR3 sequence is 16 residues long. Germline lookup yields CDR1 DFQATT and CDR2 SNEGSKA (reference sequence). CDR3 protein: CSASGTGGMGNQPQHF. CDR3 coding DNA: TGCAGTGCTAGCGGGACAGGGGGCATGGGCAATCAGCCCCAGCATTTT.

The chain is built from TRBV29-1 and TRBJ1-1; no firm D call. This CDR3 has 13 amino acids. Germline CDR1 reads SQVTM; CDR2 reads ANQGSEA. Trimming cost V 0 bases and J 1 base, with 6 bases left between them. For the CDR3, the DNA is TGCAGCGTTGAAGATCGGGCGAACACTGAAGCTTTCTTT. Its protein product is CSVEDRANTEAFF.

This clonotype has a count of ten or more. This chain connects TRBV11-2 to TRBJ2-7; D may be TRBD1 (7 bases). CDR3 length: 16 residues. V was shortened by 5 bases and J by 4 bases, with 21 bases between the two germline ends. Germline V gene data show CDR1 as SGHAT and CDR2 as FQNNGV. In nucleotides, the CDR3 is TGTGCCAGCAGCACCTACAGGGGCCGCGGGAAATACGAGCAGTACTTC. The encoded protein is CASSTYRGRGKYEQYF.

Ten or more counts support this clonotype. The rearrangement uses TRBV20-1 and TRBJ2-3, with TRBD2 matching over 12 bases. The junction had 12 bases not matched to a gene; V was cut back by 6 bases and J by 5 bases. The CDR3 covers 16 residues. Germline CDR1 DFQATT, CDR2 SNEGSKA (reference sequence). The CDR3 coding sequence is TGCAGTGCGAGCAATATTCTAGCGGGGGGGATAGATACGCAGTATTTT. Translating it yields CSASNILAGGIDTQYF.

This clonotype was observed at least ten times. The chain couples TRBV14 to TRBJ2-3, with D perhaps matching TRBD2 (5 bases). This CDR3 region has 13 residues. Germline values: CDR1 SGHDN, CDR2 FVKESK. V was shortened by 1 base and J by 3 bases, with 5 bases between the two germline ends. The CDR3 protein is CASSQVATDTQYF. CDR3 in DNA: TGTGCCAGCAGCCAAGTAGCGACAGATACGCAGTATTTT.

This chain connects TRBV6-2 or TRBV6-3 to TRBJ2-7, with no clear D. The CDR3 has 15 residues. With 7 bases removed from V and 2 bases from J, the gap between germline ends came to 18 bases. Germline V gene data show CDR1 as MNHEY and CDR2 as SVGEGT. CDR3 in DNA: TGTGCCAGCACCTACGGTCGGTGGGGTACCTACGAGCAGTACTTC. Encoded protein: CASTYGRWGTYEQYF.

This clonotype was seen ten or more times. The V and J genes are TRBV11-1 and TRBJ2-7, with TRBD2 matching 11 bases. The J segment lost 5 bases and the V segment lost 4 bases, leaving 7 bases of the junction unmatched. CDR3 length: 15 residues. Germline V gene lookup returns CDR1 SGHAT and CDR2 FQDESV (reference sequence). The chain's CDR3 is CASSSIETSGNEQYF. CDR3 nucleotide sequence: TGTGCCAGCAGCTCCATCGAGACTAGCGGGAACGAGCAGTACTTC.

This clonotype came up many times. The J gene is TRBJ1-5, the V gene TRBV28, with a weak D call TRBD1 (6 bases). The CDR3 extends over 17 amino acids. The V gene's germline CDR1 is MDHEN and CDR2 SYDVKM. Between the trimmed V and J ends, which lost 5 bases and 0 bases, there was a span of 17 bases. CDR3 amino acids: CASSPRTVLYSNQPQHF. CDR3 in DNA: TGTGCCAGCAGTCCCCGGACAGTTCTCTATAGCAATCAGCCCCAGCATTTT.

This clonotype was seen repeatedly, ten times or more. The chain couples TRBV5-1 to TRBJ1-1, with D tentatively TRBD1 (5 bases). CDR1 is SGHRS and CDR2 is YFSETQ in the germline V gene. The CDR3 has 13 amino acids. Trimming pared 4 bases from V and 3 bases from J, leaving 10 bases between. CDR3 sequence: CASSQGHHTEAFF. Written as DNA, the CDR3 is TGCGCCAGCAGCCAAGGACACCACACTGAAGCTTTCTTT.

The gene calls are TRBV28 and TRBJ2-5; 9 nucleotides line up with TRBD1. V shed 6 bases and J 5 bases; nucleotides not matched to a gene: 7. From germline, CDR1 is MDHEN and CDR2 SYDVKM. The CDR3 sequence is 14 residues long. Here the CDR3 DNA reads TGTGCCAGCAGGCTGGACAGGGGTCCGGAGACCCAGTACTTC. Its protein is CASRLDRGPETQYF.

The chain couples TRBV2 to TRBJ2-5; tentative D call: TRBD1 (6 bases). Germline V gene data show CDR1 as SNHLY and CDR2 as FYNNEI. This CDR3 comprises 15 residues. The germline V and J ends were trimmed by 4 bases and 4 bases, with 16 bases remaining between them. CDR3 DNA: TGTGCCAGCAGTGGGGCCCCAGGGGACCGAGAGACCCAGTACTTC. It encodes CASSGAPGDRETQYF.

This clonotype occurred many times. The chain joins TRBV12-3 or TRBV12-4 to TRBJ2-1; TRBD1 agrees at 9 bases. V dropped 2 bases and J dropped 4; count of bases not matched to a gene: 3. This CDR3 has 15 amino acids. DNA for the CDR3: TGTGCCAGCAGTTTACTGGGACAGGGTTACAATGAGCAGTTCTTC. Protein sequence: CASSLLGQGYNEQFF.

This clonotype was detected ten times or more. CDR3 loop: CASSQGVYEQYF. In nucleotides, the CDR3 is TGTGCCAGCAGCCAAGGCGTCTACGAGCAGTACTTC. V and J are TRBV3-1 and TRBJ2-7; D call uncertain. The CDR3 runs 12 residues. With 1 base removed from V and 3 bases from J, the gap between germline ends came to 4 bases. Germline V gene data show CDR1 as LGHDT and CDR2 as YNNKEL (reference sequence).

This clonotype was picked up many times. The chain uses TRBV30 and TRBJ2-1, with no clear D. Looked up from germline, CDR1 is GTSNPN and CDR2 is SVGIG (reference sequence). V shed 4 bases and J shed 4 bases, with 5 bases lying between them. The CDR3 extends over 11 amino acids. CDR3 sequence: CAWTDYNEQFF. CDR3 coding DNA: TGTGCCTGGACCGATTACAATGAGCAGTTCTTC.

There are a few counts of this clonotype. This chain links TRBV27 with TRBJ2-5; unclear D gene. The CDR3 length is 16 residues. V lost 3 bases, J lost 5 bases, and 19 bases lay in between. From germline, CDR1 is MNHEY and CDR2 SMNVEV (reference sequence). CDR3 protein: CASSLGQARFGETQYF. The DNA of the CDR3 is TGTGCCAGCAGTTTGGGTCAGGCGAGATTTGGGGAGACCCAGTACTTC.

The V gene is TRBV6-1, the J gene TRBJ2-7; 8 bases are a match to TRBD1. The CDR3 is made up of 13 amino acids. After removal of 6 bases from V and 5 bases from J, the junction contained 6 bases not matched to a gene. The germline V gene encodes CDR1 MNHNS and CDR2 SASEGT. The CDR3 loop is CASRADRANEQYF. CDR3 coding DNA: TGTGCCAGCAGGGCGGACAGGGCCAACGAGCAGTACTTC.

Ten or more counts support this clonotype. J is TRBJ2-2 and V is TRBV2; no clear D. V gave up 8 bases and J gave up 1 base, with 2 bases separating them. This CDR3 is built from 11 residues. The germline V gene has CDR1 SNHLY and CDR2 FYNNEI. The CDR3 DNA follows: TGTGCCAGCCGGAACACCGGGGAGCTGTTTTTT. Its protein is CASRNTGELFF.

V gene TRBV2 combines with J gene TRBJ1-1; D gene unclear. Looked up from germline, CDR1 is SNHLY and CDR2 is FYNNEI. CDR3 length equals 10 residues. The germline V and J ends were trimmed by 5 bases and 8 bases, with 6 bases remaining between them. CDR3 nucleotide sequence: TGTGCCAGCAGTCCCCTCGAAGCTTTCTTT. Protein: CASSPLEAFF. Together with reference TRBV2 and TRBJ1-1, the CDR3 gives the full variable domain: EPEVTQTPSHQVTQMGQEVILRCVPISNHLYFYWYRQILGQKVEFLVSFYNNEISEKSEIFDDQFSVERPDGSNFTLKIRSTKLEDSAMYFCASSPLEAFFGQGTRLTVV.

This rearrangement joins TRBV12-3 or TRBV12-4 to TRBJ2-5; possibly TRBD1 for D (6 bases). Trimming pared 6 bases from V and 5 bases from J, leaving 13 bases between. The CDR3 extends over 13 amino acids. The chain's CDR3 is CASSSRGGETQYF. In DNA form, the CDR3 reads TGTGCCAGCAGCTCCAGAGGGGGTGAGACCCAGTACTTC.

V gene TRBV7-9 combines with J gene TRBJ1-6; D gene ambiguous. This CDR3 is built from 14 residues. The V and J ends lost 0 bases and 10 bases respectively, with 10 bases between them. Germline-derived CDR1 and CDR2 are SEHNR and FQNEAQ (reference sequence). CDR3 protein: CASSLANVGSPLHF. In nucleotides, the CDR3 is TGTGCCAGCAGCTTAGCAAACGTCGGGTCACCCCTCCACTTT.

The V call is TRBV30, the J call TRBJ2-7; 10 nucleotides agree with TRBD1. V lost 0 bases, J lost 2 bases, and 7 bases stayed unmatched. From germline, CDR1 is GTSNPN and CDR2 SVGIG (reference sequence). The CDR3 length is 16 residues. CDR3 protein: CAWSVLYGTGAYEQYF. In nucleotides, the CDR3 is TGTGCCTGGAGTGTACTATACGGGACAGGGGCCTACGAGCAGTACTTC.